The table lists the clone carrying this T cell receptor (beta chain) with many counts. The target antigen is unknown. The record originates from a study of CD8 T cells in ankylosing spondylitis. Trimming took 5 bases from V and 0 from J, leaving 8 bases between them. The CDR3 has 13 residues. Library preparation for TCR beta used quantitative 5'-RACE with molecular barcodes. A single record per CDR3 protein comes from TCRdb applying MiXCR to the 5' RACE reads. The table has approximately 440,000 distinct CDR3 sequences, about 15% seen once. Study findings and constraints: What appeared characteristic of ankylosing spondylitis blood was a TCR beta motif of under 10 highly homologous variants. In peripheral blood, disease-linked CD8+ clones occurred at relatively low frequencies. Significant enrichment of disease-linked clones was reportedly seen in matched ankylosing spondylitis synovial fluid. Some motif variants had been reported before (in reactive arthritis synovial fluid and blood).

Sequencing was done on a sample of blood, either unsorted or a sorted T cell fraction (not recorded which). The source of this sequence is a male donor with ankylosing spondylitis. The chain is built from TRBV12-3 or TRBV12-4 and TRBJ2-7; D is uncertain. CDR3 coding DNA: TGTGCCAGCAGTCGCCTCCTCTCCTACGAGCAGTACTTC. It yields the protein CASSRLLSYEQYF.